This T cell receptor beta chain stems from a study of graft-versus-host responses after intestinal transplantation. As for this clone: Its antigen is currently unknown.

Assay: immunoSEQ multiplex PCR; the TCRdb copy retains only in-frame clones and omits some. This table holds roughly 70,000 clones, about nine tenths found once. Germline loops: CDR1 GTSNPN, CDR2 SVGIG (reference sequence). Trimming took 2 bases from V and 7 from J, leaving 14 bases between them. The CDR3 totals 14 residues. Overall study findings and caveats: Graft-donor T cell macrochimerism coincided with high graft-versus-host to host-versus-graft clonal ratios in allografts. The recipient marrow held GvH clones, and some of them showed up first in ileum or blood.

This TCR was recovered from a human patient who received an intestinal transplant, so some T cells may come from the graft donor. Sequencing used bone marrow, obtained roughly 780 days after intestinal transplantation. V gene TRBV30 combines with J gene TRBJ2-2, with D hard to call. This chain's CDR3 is CAWSTETRIGELFF. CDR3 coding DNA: TGTGCCTGGAGTACTGAGACAAGAATCGGGGAGCTGTTTTTT.